One and the same sample provided the 32 T cell receptor beta chains below, sequenced in a study of shared clonotypes between healthy human individuals. Generated by immunoSEQ multiplex PCR, the TCRdb table keeps only in-frame clones and is missing some. This table holds under 650,000 clones, almost 97% found once. The sequencing input was naive CD4+ T cells sorted from blood. The subset denotes: CD45RA+ positively selected. The receptors originated from a young woman in good health.

The CDR3 DNA follows: TGTGCCAGCAGCTTCACCCCGGGACTAGCCTCCTACGAGCAGTACTTC. Residues: CASSFTPGLASYEQYF. The chain employs TRBV7-9 and TRBJ2-7; TRBD2 aligns across 9 bases. Trimming cost V 3 bases and J 0 bases; bases outside gene matches: 6. CDR3 size: 16 residues. Germline assignment: CDR1 SEHNR and CDR2 FQNEAQ (reference sequence).

The chain joins TRBV4-1 to TRBJ2-2; the D is unclear. Germline CDR1 and CDR2: MGHRA and YSYEKL. Trimming removed 4 bases at V and 9 bases at J, with 15 bases between. The length of the CDR3 is 14 residues. The CDR3 nucleotides read TGCGCCAGCAGCCGAACATGGATGTTCCGGGAGCTGTTTTTT. Protein product: CASSRTWMFRELFF.

The chain couples TRBV28 to TRBJ1-5; tentative D call: TRBD1 (6 bases). V gave up 7 bases and J gave up 4 bases, with 17 bases separating them. This CDR3 has 15 amino acids. Germline V gives CDR1 MDHEN, CDR2 SYDVKM. For the CDR3, the DNA is TGTGCCAGCACTTTTCCACAGGGAAGGAATCAGCCCCAGCATTTT. Translating it yields CASTFPQGRNQPQHF.

The V and J genes are TRBV28 and TRBJ2-5, with 12 bases matching TRBD2. The J call may be mistaken, given a closer DNA end match to TRBJ2-7. This CDR3 is built from 15 residues. Germline lookup yields CDR1 MDHEN and CDR2 SYDVKM. DNA of the CDR3: TGTGCCAGCAGTTTTGCTAGCGGGAGGGCCTACGAGCAGTACTTC. Residues: CASSFASGRAYEQYF.

The chain links TRBV7-2 to TRBJ2-5; D is ambiguous. Matching the DNA end better, TRBJ2-7 makes the J call doubtful. The CDR3 totals 14 residues. Germline-derived CDR1 and CDR2 are SGHTA and FQGNSA. This CDR3 reads CASRPDPSSYEQYF. The CDR3 DNA follows: TGTGCCAGCAGGCCTGACCCCTCGTCCTACGAGCAGTACTTC.

This clone was recorded once. For the CDR3, the DNA is TGTGCCAGCAGCTTGACCGGGACGGAAAATGAAGCTTTCTTT. It specifies CASSLTGTENEAFF. The chain recombines TRBV5-5 with TRBJ1-1, with a tentative D call TRBD1 (5 bases). Germline V lookup: CDR1 SGHKS, CDR2 YYEKEE (reference sequence). CDR3 length: 14 amino acids. V lost 1 base and J lost 7, with 14 bases in between.

In its sample, this clone was seen once. The chain couples TRBV30 to TRBJ1-4; TRBD1 is a possible D gene (6 bases). Trimming shortened V by 0 bases and J by 4 bases, and 9 bases separated the two germline ends. The CDR3 length is 14 residues. Germline V CDR1 and CDR2: GTSNPN, SVGIG (reference sequence). The CDR3 is CAWSVAGVNEKLFF. CDR3 DNA sequence: TGTGCCTGGAGTGTGGCAGGGGTTAATGAAAAACTGTTTTTT.

This chain uses TRBV18 with TRBJ1-5, with D tentatively TRBD1 (5 bases). Germline V gene sequence: CDR1 KGHSH, CDR2 LQKENI. The CDR3 extends over 14 amino acids. Trimming cost V 3 bases and J 4 bases, with 10 bases left between them. The CDR3: CASSPTDSNQPQHF. The CDR3 coding sequence is TGTGCCAGCTCACCGACAGATTCTAATCAGCCCCAGCATTTT.

On this clone itself: Distinct nucleotide sequences in the sample also encode this CDR3. The chain carries TRBV5-1 and TRBJ1-4; 10 bases agree with TRBD1. The CDR3 consists of 15 residues. J lost 5 bases, V lost 0 bases, and 1 base had no gene match. Germline V gene sequence: CDR1 SGHRS, CDR2 YFSETQ. CDR3 amino acids: CASSLAGQGNEKLFF. The CDR3, as DNA: TGCGCCAGCAGCTTGGCGGGACAGGGGAATGAAAAACTGTTTTTT.

The J gene is TRBJ1-3, the V gene TRBV19; 7 nucleotides line up with TRBD1. The CDR3 is 13 residues long. With V trimmed by 8 bases and J by 3 bases, 4 bases remained unmatched. Germline CDR1 and CDR2: LNHDA and SQIVND (reference sequence). CDR3 sequence reads: CASRRTGGNTIYF. In DNA form, the CDR3 reads TGTGCCAGTCGAAGGACAGGTGGAAACACCATATATTTT.

The chain combines TRBV5-1 with TRBJ2-3; 8 bases match TRBD1. J lost 2 bases, V lost 4 bases, and 9 bases had no gene match. CDR3 length: 16 amino acids. Germline V gene sequence: CDR1 SGHRS, CDR2 YFSETQ. CDR3 in amino acids: CASSTGGTGSTDTQYF. The CDR3 nucleotides read TGCGCCAGCAGCACTGGAGGGACAGGTTCCACAGATACGCAGTATTTT.

This clone was seen a single time. The chain combines TRBV11-2 with TRBJ1-6; 7 bases are shared with TRBD1. With 5 bases clipped from V and 5 bases from J, the junction kept 12 bases outside the gene matches. Per the germline V gene, CDR1 is SGHAT and CDR2 is FQNNGV. The CDR3 extends over 17 amino acids. The CDR3 nucleotides read TGTGCCAGCAGCGAACTTGACAGGGCCCCGAATAATTCACCCCTCCACTTT. This encodes CASSELDRAPNNSPLHF.

V is TRBV28 and J is TRBJ2-5; no firm D call. Matching the DNA end better, TRBJ2-7 makes the J call doubtful. The CDR3 runs to 11 residues. Per the germline V gene, CDR1 is MDHEN and CDR2 is SYDVKM. DNA for the CDR3: TGTGCCAGCAGCACATACTACGAGCAGTACTTC. Its translation is CASSTYYEQYF.

The V and J genes are TRBV19 and TRBJ2-7; tentative D call: TRBD2 (6 bases). From germline, CDR1 is LNHDA and CDR2 SQIVND (reference sequence). Trimming stripped 5 bases from V and 0 bases from J, with 11 bases between. CDR3 length: 14 amino acids. The CDR3 reads CASSRLGSSYEQYF. DNA for the CDR3: TGTGCCAGTAGTCGACTAGGGAGCTCCTACGAGCAGTACTTC.

The chain links TRBV5-1 to TRBJ2-1, with 8 positions matching TRBD2. CDR3 length: 17 amino acids. With V trimmed by 2 bases and J by 6 bases, 13 bases remained unmatched. Looked up from germline, CDR1 is SGHRS and CDR2 is YFSETQ. In nucleotides, the CDR3 is TGCGCCAGCAGCTTTGTTGGAGCGGGAGCGGCGGGCAATGAGCAGTTCTTC. Protein: CASSFVGAGAAGNEQFF. The complete variable domain, with remaining parts taken from reference TRBV5-1 and TRBJ2-1, reads KAGVTQTPRYLIKTRGQQVTLSCSPISGHRSVSWYQQTPGQGLQFLFEYFSETQRNKGNFPGRFSGRQFSNSRSEMNVSTLELGDSALYLCASSFVGAGAAGNEQFFGPGTRLTVL.

The rearrangement links TRBV7-9 to TRBJ2-7; maybe TRBD1 (7 bases). This CDR3 is 16 amino acids long. The V gene lost 2 bases and the J gene lost 3 bases, with 17 bases spanning the gap. Germline values: CDR1 SEHNR, CDR2 FQNEAQ (reference sequence). CDR3: CASSLPAGSGGYEQYF. The DNA of the CDR3 is TGTGCCAGCAGCTTACCTGCGGGGTCAGGGGGCTACGAGCAGTACTTC.

V and J are TRBV19 and TRBJ2-1; the D gene is possibly TRBD2 (5 bases). V dropped 5 bases and J dropped 10 bases, with 21 bases sitting between them. Germline V CDR1 and CDR2: LNHDA, SQIVND (reference sequence). This CDR3 spans 15 amino acids. The CDR3 DNA is TGTGCCAGTAGTGCTGGTTGGGAGTCTACACGGGAGCAGTTCTTC. It yields the protein CASSAGWESTREQFF.

The chain recombines TRBV6-5 with TRBJ2-1, with D perhaps TRBD1 (5 bases). V dropped 6 bases and J dropped 8 bases, with 11 bases sitting between them. This CDR3 has 12 residues. In germline, CDR1 is MNHEY, CDR2 SVGAGI. CDR3 in DNA: TGTGCCAGCAGACATCAGGGTTATGAGCAGTTCTTC. Its translation is CASRHQGYEQFF.

V gene TRBV5-1 combines with J gene TRBJ2-5; D call uncertain. The ends were cut back, 0 bases at V and 4 bases at J, with 4 bases in the middle. The CDR3 spans 12 residues. The germline V gene has CDR1 SGHRS and CDR2 YFSETQ. The CDR3 here is CASSLAPETQYF. The CDR3 region has the DNA TGCGCCAGCAGCTTGGCCCCAGAGACCCAGTACTTC.

V gene TRBV6-6 combines with J gene TRBJ1-6; no clear D gene. This CDR3 has 12 residues. Between the trimmed V and J ends, which lost 10 bases and 8 bases, there was a span of 12 bases. The germline CDR1 and CDR2 sequences are MNHNY and SVGAGI (reference sequence). The chain's CDR3 is CAIGRSDSPLHF. The CDR3, as DNA: TGTGCCATCGGCAGGAGTGATTCACCCCTCCACTTT.

In the case of this clone: A read error may account for a junction end that differs from germline. J is TRBJ2-1 and V is TRBV5-3, with D perhaps assigned TRBD1 or TRBD2 (5 bases each). TRBV5-3 is an ORF; its function is uncertain. CDR3 length: 15 amino acids. As DNA, the CDR3 is TGTGCCAGCAGCTTGGGGGTGACTGGCTACAATGAGCAGTTCTTC. The encoded protein is CASSLGVTGYNEQFF.

This chain joins TRBV27 and TRBJ2-3, with 7 bases matching TRBD2. Germline loops: CDR1 MNHEY, CDR2 SMNVEV (reference sequence). V was pared by 5 bases and J by 0 bases, with 11 bases of the junction left unmatched. This CDR3 is built from 17 residues. The CDR3 sequence: CASSILRESLSTDTQYF. The CDR3 nucleotides read TGTGCCAGCAGTATATTGCGGGAGTCCCTTAGCACAGATACGCAGTATTTT.

The rearrangement uses TRBV27 and TRBJ2-7; D gene ambiguous. The CDR3 totals 14 residues. Germline assignment: CDR1 MNHEY and CDR2 SMNVEV (reference sequence). The V end was cut by 7 bases, the J end by 2 bases, with 15 bases between. CDR3 amino acids: CASKRDWVAYEQYF. The CDR3 DNA sequence: TGTGCCAGCAAACGTGACTGGGTAGCCTACGAGCAGTACTTC.

Notes on this clone: The junction departs from germline at one end; a sequencing error may be responsible. The rearrangement joins TRBV28 to TRBJ1-4; 10 positions match TRBD1. CDR3 length equals 16 residues. CDR1 and CDR2 (germline): MDHEN, SYDVKM. CDR3 DNA sequence: TGTGCTAGCAGTACCCACACCGGGACAGGGGATGAAAAACTGTTTTTT. Its translation: CASSTHTGTGDEKLFF.

The chain employs TRBV18 and TRBJ2-5; 8 bases are shared with TRBD1. J gave up 4 bases and V 2 bases, and 6 bases lay outside the gene matches. The V gene's germline CDR1 is KGHSH and CDR2 LQKENI. The CDR3 has 15 amino acids. The CDR3 region has the DNA TGTGCCAGCTCACCAGTTGTACAGGGGGGAGAGACCCAGTACTTC. It encodes CASSPVVQGGETQYF.

The chain combines TRBV28 with TRBJ1-5; 8 positions agree with TRBD1. CDR1 MDHEN and CDR2 SYDVKM come from the germline V gene. The CDR3 loop spans 14 amino acids. The junction had 5 bases not matched to a gene; V was cut back by 6 bases and J by 4 bases. The CDR3 region is CASRGTGGNQPQHF. CDR3 bases: TGTGCCAGCAGGGGGACAGGAGGGAATCAGCCCCAGCATTTT.

This clone was detected only once. The rearrangement uses TRBV11-2 and TRBJ2-5, with D perhaps TRBD2 (6 bases). The last part of the DNA fits TRBJ2-7 better; the J call may be wrong. Germline V gene data show CDR1 as SGHAT and CDR2 as FQNNGV. The CDR3 sequence is 15 residues long. The CDR3 nucleotides are TGTGCCAGCAGGCTTGGGGGGAGAGGGTCCTACGAGCAGTACTTC. This encodes CASRLGGRGSYEQYF.

V usage is TRBV29-1 and J usage is TRBJ1-2; perhaps TRBD1 as D (6 bases). The CDR3 is 15 amino acids. In germline, CDR1 is SQVTM, CDR2 ANQGSEA. V lost 6 bases, J lost 3 bases, and 20 bases lay in between. The CDR3 protein is CSVYIRLGAYYGYTF. CDR3 sequence (DNA): TGCAGCGTGTACATCAGGTTGGGGGCCTACTATGGCTACACCTTC.

The rearrangement links TRBV28 to TRBJ1-2, with TRBD1 matching 8 bases. In germline, CDR1 is MDHEN, CDR2 SYDVKM. The V gene end was trimmed by 6 bases and the J gene end by 8 bases; junction bases not matched to a gene: 8. CDR3 length equals 13 residues. The CDR3 reads CASRDPRGQGYTF. The CDR3 bases are TGTGCCAGCAGAGACCCCAGGGGGCAGGGCTACACCTTC.

The chain uses TRBV7-9 and TRBJ1-4; TRBD1 matches 8 bases. The ends lost 4 bases at V and 8 bases at J; junction bases unmatched: 6. Germline CDR1 reads SEHNR; CDR2 reads FQNEAQ (reference sequence). The CDR3 runs to 14 residues. Here the CDR3 reads CASSSDRESEKLFF. For the CDR3, the DNA is TGTGCCAGCAGCTCGGACAGGGAGAGCGAAAAACTGTTTTTT.

The rearrangement joins TRBV5-6 to TRBJ1-1; 8 nucleotides match TRBD1. After removal of 4 bases from V and 3 bases from J, the junction contained 8 bases not matched to a gene. Germline V lookup: CDR1 SGHDT, CDR2 YYEEEE. The CDR3 sequence is 15 residues long. DNA of the CDR3: TGTGCCAGCAGCCTACGACGCAGGGGGCACACTGAAGCTTTCTTT. Protein product: CASSLRRRGHTEAFF. The full variable domain, in which reference TRBV5-6 and TRBJ1-1 provide the parts outside the CDR3, is DAGVTQSPTHLIKTRGQQVTLRCSPKSGHDTVSWYQQALGQGPQFIFQYYEEEERQRGNFPDRFSGHQFPNYSSELNVNALLLGDSALYLCASSLRRRGHTEAFFGQGTRLTVV.

This chain connects TRBV4-1 to TRBJ2-5, with a weak D call TRBD2 (6 bases). The assigned J gene may be wrong: the sequence end matches TRBJ2-7 better. CDR3 length equals 14 residues. Germline V gene data show CDR1 as MGHRA and CDR2 as YSYEKL. For the CDR3, the DNA is TGCGCCAGCAGCCCAACCCCGACTAGCTACGAGCAGTACTTC. Translated: CASSPTPTSYEQYF.